This record looks at one TCR beta chain sequence and its context. The antigen this receptor binds is unknown. Qualities for individual bases were not recorded, and no much larger clone is one base off. The donors were healthy, HIV-negative adults with no recently reported acute infections or vaccinations. All donors were Caucasian adults living in Nashville, Tennessee, USA. Magnetic negative selection was used to enrich CD4+ T cells, after which naive cells were positively selected on CD45RA and the negative fraction became the memory subset. Blood was collected by leukapheresis, and PBMCs were isolated by Ficoll-Histopaque density gradient centrifugation and then cryopreserved in liquid nitrogen vapor phase. Purity and quantity of every magnetically sorted T cell population were checked by analytical flow cytometry. Each sorted fraction had its genomic DNA isolated and then quantified by UV absorbance on a Nanodrop 2000c.

Looking up the germline V gene yields CDR1 SNHLY and CDR2 FYNNEI. The CDR3, from cysteine to phenylalanine, totals 15 residues. Solely the CDR3 DNA is kept, with 45 bases framed from the first base. Trimming leaves V shorter by 4 bases and J shorter by 2 bases, with the junction holding 6 bases beyond the gene matches. Using the deep immunoSEQ assay, multiplex PCR amplified TCR CDR3 regions from genomic DNA. For each cell subset, the extracted genomic DNA was distributed evenly across all wells of several immunoSEQ 96-well plates, and each plate served as one replicate. For sorted subsets, about 200 ng genomic DNA, equal to tens of thousands of T cell genomes, was loaded into each replicate PCR. The purified libraries were quantified using a Qubit 3.0 fluorometer, sized with a Bioanalyzer 2100, and then quantified again using the KAPA Library Quantification kit. Each immunoSEQ 96-well plate was sequenced on its own single-read 150-cycle Illumina NextSeq 550 flow cell. The original pipeline was this. Because the immunoSEQ output held only junctional sequences and lacked quality scores, the filtering could not match the filtering applied to full-length reads. To assign V/J genes and CDR3, sequences were annotated using PyIR, a Python wrapper for IgBLAST v1.9, with IMGT germline references. Any read was removed if the V/J assignment was weak (E-value above 1e-6), the CDR3 was missing, or the read contained stop codons, out-of-frame junctions, or ambiguous translated residues. V3J clonotypes were defined by identical inferred V gene, J gene, and CDR3 amino acid sequence. Percentage overlap between repertoires was calculated by dividing the number of shared unique clonotypes by the size of the smaller repertoire. RTK rarefaction, the Chao1 estimator, and Recon v2.1 estimates of unobserved clonotypes were used to assess repertoire richness. For all TCRbeta clonotypes obtained by the gDNA method from several donors, generation probabilities were computed with OLGA. TCRdb retrieved this table from immuneACCESS and kept in-frame rearrangements only. Not all clones are present; in checked studies, unresolved V genes account for under half, and no reason is known for the remainder. That table is the source of V, J and clone size, and D and trimming were worked out from the DNA. The sample yields over a million clones; around 98.5% were counted once. The biggest ten clones account for about 0.4% of the sample.

This sample is part of a study of shared clonotypes between healthy human individuals (dated by TCRdb to the early 2020s). Looking at the study overall: Three men and a couple of women, aged 18 to 49 years, made up the cohort. Per donor, three plates each were used for CD4 naive and CD4 memory, two for CD8 naive, and one for CD8 memory. The study deeply sequenced blood TCR repertoires of five healthy adults to estimate repertoire size and the extent of clonotype sharing between individuals. To increase sequencing depth and limit assay-specific biases, TCR repertoire library preparation and sequencing were carried out by different laboratories using diverse techniques. Leukapheresis yielded between about 0.9 and 9 billion PBMCs per donor.

Beyond this particular receptor, the publication reports: Because the study included only a small number of donors, the genetic and exposure-history diversity represented was limited. Sampling was restricted to blood, and TCR repertoires in tissue are likely to differ from TCR repertoires in blood. Incomplete sequencing was indicated by rarefaction of sorted-subset datasets, despite the large sequencing depth. Estimated clonotype richness was generally larger for naive than for memory subsets. Compared with non-shared clonotypes, clonotypes shared by all four sorted-subset donors had higher generation probabilities. Across a few donors, roughly 5.1% of naive CD4, over 3% of naive CD8, 2% to 2.5% of memory CD4, and about 0.44% of memory CD8 clonotypes were shared. Pairwise subsampling led to the expectation that sequencing depth would affect the degree of clonotype sharing among donors.

Sequencing used naive CD4+ T cells sorted from blood. The sample's cell subset or site label, in plain terms: CD45RA+ positively selected. The receptor was derived from a man aged 25 to 45 in good health. The chain was built from TRBV2 and TRBJ1-2; the central 8 bases match TRBD1. CDR3 reads: CASSARGPPNYGYTF. Read as DNA, the sequence is TGTGCCAGCAGTGCCAGGGGGCCGCCAAACTATGGCTACACCTTC.